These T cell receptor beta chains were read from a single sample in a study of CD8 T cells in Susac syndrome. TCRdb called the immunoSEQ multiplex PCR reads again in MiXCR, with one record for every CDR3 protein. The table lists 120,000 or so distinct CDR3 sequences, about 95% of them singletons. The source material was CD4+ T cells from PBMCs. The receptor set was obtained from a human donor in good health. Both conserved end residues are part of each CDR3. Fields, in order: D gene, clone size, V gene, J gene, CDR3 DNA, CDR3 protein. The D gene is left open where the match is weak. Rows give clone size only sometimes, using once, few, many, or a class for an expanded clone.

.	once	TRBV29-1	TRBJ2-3	TGCAGCGTCGAAACATCAGGGGGGAGCACAGATACGCAGTATTTT	CSVETSGGSTDTQYF
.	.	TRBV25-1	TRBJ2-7	TGTGCCAGCAGTGAAGCAGGCCTTTACGAGCAGTACTTC	CASSEAGLYEQYF
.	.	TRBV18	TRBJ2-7	TGTGCCAGCTCACCACTGCCTGACTACGAGCAGTACTTC	CASSPLPDYEQYF
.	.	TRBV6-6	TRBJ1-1	TGTGCCAGCAGTCTCACACAGAACACTGAAGCTTTCTTT	CASSLTQNTEAFF
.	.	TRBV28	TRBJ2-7	TGTGCCAGCAGCCTACGTACCGGACCGGGATACGAGCAGTACTTC	CASSLRTGPGYEQYF
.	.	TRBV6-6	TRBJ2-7	TGTGCCAGCAGACAGAACCGGGGCGATGAGTACGAGCAGTACTTC	CASRQNRGDEYEQYF
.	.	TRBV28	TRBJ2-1	TGTGCCAGCGGTGAAGACGTCGGGACGGTGGCTCGTGAGCAGTTCTTC	CASGEDVGTVAREQFF
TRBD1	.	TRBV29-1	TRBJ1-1	TGCAGCGTTGTTGGCAGGGGGACTGAAGCTTTCTTT	CSVVGRGTEAFF
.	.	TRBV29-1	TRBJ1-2	TGCAGCGTTGACGACAGTTTAAGAGGCTACACCTTC	CSVDDSLRGYTF
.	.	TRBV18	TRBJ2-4	TGTGCCAGCTCACCACCGGGGGGCTTAGCCAAAAACATTCAGTACTTC	CASSPPGGLAKNIQYF
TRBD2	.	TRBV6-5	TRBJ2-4	TGTGCCAGCAGTTACTCCGCCGCGGGAGCGGGCGTGGACATTCAGTACTTC	CASSYSAAGAGVDIQYF
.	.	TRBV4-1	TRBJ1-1	TGCGCCAGCAGCCAAGGGGAGTACACTGAAGCTTTCTTT	CASSQGEYTEAFF
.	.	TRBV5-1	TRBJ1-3	TGCGCCAGCAGCTCCCAGGGCGGTGACACCATATATTTT	CASSSQGGDTIYF
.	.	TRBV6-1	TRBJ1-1	TGTGCCAGCAGTGGTGGGGGGGTTCGCACTGAAGCTTTCTTT	CASSGGGVRTEAFF
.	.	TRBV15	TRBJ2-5	TGTGCCACCAGCAGAGGGGAAGAGACCCAGTACTTC	CATSRGEETQYF
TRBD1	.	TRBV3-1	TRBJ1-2	TGTGCCAGCAGCCAAGAGGACAGGGGCGGGGGTAACTATGGCTACACCTTC	CASSQEDRGGGNYGYTF
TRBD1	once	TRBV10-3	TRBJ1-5	TGTGCCATCAGTGGGGGACAGGGTAATCAGCCCCAGCATTTT	CAISGGQGNQPQHF
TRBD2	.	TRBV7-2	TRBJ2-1	TGTGCCAGCAGCAACCAAGCGGGAGGCAACAATGAGCAGTTCTTC	CASSNQAGGNNEQFF
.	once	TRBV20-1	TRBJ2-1	TGCAGTGCTAGAGATGGTCGGGTAACGAATGAGCAGTTCTTC	CSARDGRVTNEQFF
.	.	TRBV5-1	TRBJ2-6	TGCGCCAGCAGCTCACAAGACTCTGGGGCCAACGTCCTGACTTTC	CASSSQDSGANVLTF
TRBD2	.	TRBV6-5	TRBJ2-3	TGTGCCAGCAGCCTTAGCGGGAGGACCGCAGATACGCAGTATTTT	CASSLSGRTADTQYF
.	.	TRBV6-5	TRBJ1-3	TGTGCCAGCAGTTACTCGATAAACTCTGGAAACACCATATATTTT	CASSYSINSGNTIYF
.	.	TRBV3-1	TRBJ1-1	TGTGCCAGCAGCCTCGTGATTGGTGAAGCTTTCTTT	CASSLVIGEAFF
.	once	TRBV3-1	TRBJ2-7	TGTGCCAGCAGCTATTTAGAGGGTGAGCAGTACTTC	CASSYLEGEQYF
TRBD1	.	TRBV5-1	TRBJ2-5	TGCGCCAGCAGCTTTGGTCTTACACAGGGGATCACGAAGGAGACCCAGTACTTC	CASSFGLTQGITKETQYF
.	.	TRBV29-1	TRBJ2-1	TGCAGCGTTACCGGGAGTTCCTACAATGAGCAGTTCTTC	CSVTGSSYNEQFF
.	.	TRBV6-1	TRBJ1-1	TGTGCCAGTCGGCCGGAATTGAACACTGAAGCTTTCTTT	CASRPELNTEAFF
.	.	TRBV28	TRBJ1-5	TGTGCCACCGAACTAGAAGGGACCAATCAGCCCCAGCATTTT	CATELEGTNQPQHF
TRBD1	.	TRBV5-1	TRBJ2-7	TGCGCCAGCAGCCCGAGGACAGGGTTCGTTTACGAGCAGTACTTC	CASSPRTGFVYEQYF
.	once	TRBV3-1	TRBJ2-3	TGTGCCAGCAGCCAAGATCGGGGTGGCTTTTCCACAGATACGCAGTATTTT	CASSQDRGGFSTDTQYF
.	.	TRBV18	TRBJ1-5	TGTGCCAGCTCACGTGTAGGGGGTGGCAATCAGCCCCAGCATTTT	CASSRVGGGNQPQHF
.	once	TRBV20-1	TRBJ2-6	TGCAGTGCTAGGGGAGGGGGGCCTGGGGCCAACGTCCTGACTTTC	CSARGGGPGANVLTF
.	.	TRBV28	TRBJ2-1	TGTGCCAGCAGCCTAGGGACGGACCCGGGCAATGAGCAGTTCTTC	CASSLGTDPGNEQFF
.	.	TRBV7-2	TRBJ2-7	TGTGCCAGCAGCTTAGAATGGCGGGGCTACGAGCAGTACTTC	CASSLEWRGYEQYF